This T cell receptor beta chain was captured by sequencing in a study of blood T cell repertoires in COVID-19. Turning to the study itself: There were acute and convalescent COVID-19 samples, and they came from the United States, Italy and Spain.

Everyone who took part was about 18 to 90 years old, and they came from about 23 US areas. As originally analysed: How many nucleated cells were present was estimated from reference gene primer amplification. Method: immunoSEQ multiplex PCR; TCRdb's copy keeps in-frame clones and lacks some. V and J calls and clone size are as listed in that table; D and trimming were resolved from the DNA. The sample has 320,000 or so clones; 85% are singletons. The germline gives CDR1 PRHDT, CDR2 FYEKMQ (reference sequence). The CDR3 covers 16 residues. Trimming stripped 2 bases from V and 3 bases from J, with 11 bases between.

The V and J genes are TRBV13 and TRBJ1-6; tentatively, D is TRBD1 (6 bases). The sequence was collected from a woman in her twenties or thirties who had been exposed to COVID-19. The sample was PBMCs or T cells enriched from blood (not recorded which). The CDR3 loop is CASSLQGTIYNSPLHF. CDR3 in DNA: TGTGCCAGCAGCTTACAGGGGACAATCTATAATTCACCCCTCCACTTT.